Below, one TCR beta chain is given with its context. Antigen unknown. This sample is drawn from a study of shared clonotypes between healthy human individuals. This CDR3 contains 13 residues. The germline CDR1 and CDR2 sequences are LGHNA and YNFKEQ. V dropped 4 bases and J dropped 3 bases, with 7 bases sitting between them. Findings and limits, study-wide: Several donors had 4% to 5% of their naive CD4 clonotypes in common.

CD45RO-negative CD8 cells positively selected for CCR7 made up the naive population, which excluded terminally differentiated effector memory CD45RA+ cells. This table comes from immunoSEQ multiplex PCR, and its TCRdb copy is limited to in-frame clones, with some not included. The sample records roughly 550,000 clones, roughly 95% being singletons. The chain employs TRBV4-2 and TRBJ2-1; D might be TRBD2 (6 bases). Sequencing was performed on naive CD8+ T cells sorted from blood. This TCR derives from a young woman in good health. The CDR3, as DNA: TGTGCCAGCAGCCCGACTAGCTACAATGAGCAGTTCTTC. It yields the protein CASSPTSYNEQFF.